The rows below give T cell receptor beta chains drawn from one sample of a study of response to subunit inactivated influenza vaccine. TCRdb reprocessed the RT-PCR reads with MiXCR, giving one entry per CDR3 protein. The table has 400,000 to 650,000 distinct CDR3 sequences, more than 7% seen once. The input for sequencing was PBMCs from blood, taken around 25 months after vaccination. The receptors were sampled from a man between 50 and 69 years old who received an inactivated influenza vaccine. CDR3s include the opening cysteine and the closing phenylalanine or tryptophan. Each record gives: clone size, J gene, D gene, V gene, CDR3 protein, CDR3 DNA. The D gene is left open where the match is weak. Expanded clones are given a class, and other clones once, few, many or no size at all.

few,TRBJ2-1,TRBD2,TRBV5-1,CASSLVNAGGYNEQFF,TGCGCCAGCAGCTTGGTTAACGCGGGGGGTTACAATGAGCAGTTCTTC
-,TRBJ1-2,-,TRBV20-1,CSAIANFNYGYTF,TGCAGTGCCATAGCGAACTTTAACTATGGCTACACCTTC
few,TRBJ1-1,-,TRBV20-1,CSAGTGSRVNTEAFF,TGCAGTGCCGGTACGGGAAGTCGGGTGAACACTGAAGCTTTCTTT
-,TRBJ2-7,-,TRBV7-2,CASSPSTAEQYF,TGTGCCAGCAGCCCGAGTACGGCGGAGCAGTACTTC
-,TRBJ2-7,TRBD2,TRBV7-9,CASSSPGTSGTLEQYF,TGTGCCAGCAGCTCCCCCGGGACTAGTGGCACTCTCGAGCAGTACTTC
-,TRBJ1-5,-,TRBV28,CASTTVEGGNQPQHF,TGTGCCAGCACCACTGTCGAGGGTGGCAATCAGCCCCAGCATTTT
few,TRBJ2-5,TRBD2,TRBV29-1,CSVEKTSGEETQYF,TGCAGCGTTGAAAAAACTAGCGGGGAAGAGACCCAGTACTTC
-,TRBJ2-5,-,TRBV7-2,CASSFGGGVETQYF,TGTGCCAGCAGCTTCGGAGGCGGGGTAGAGACCCAGTACTTC
-,TRBJ2-1,-,TRBV20-1,CSARLGHNEQFF,TGCAGTGCTAGACTAGGTCACAATGAGCAGTTCTTC
many,TRBJ2-1,TRBD1,TRBV7-2,CASSRPPGQGYYNEQFF,TGTGCCAGCAGCCGACCGCCGGGACAGGGGTACTACAATGAGCAGTTCTTC
many,TRBJ1-3,-,TRBV11-2,CASSLSQNTIYF,TGTGCCAGCAGCTTATCCCAGAACACCATATATTTT
many,TRBJ1-2,-,TRBV7-9,CASSLGAGYTF,TGTGCCAGCAGCTTAGGGGCCGGCTACACCTTC